This T cell receptor beta chain was captured in a study of T cell responses to AZD1222 COVID-19 vaccine. Here immunoSEQ multiplex PCR was the method, and the copy in TCRdb shows in-frame clones only, minus some. The table has over 150,000 clones, about nine tenths seen once; the top ten hold over 1.2%. This clone was picked up one time. Trimming removed 1 base from V and 6 bases from J; junction bases left unmatched: 10. The V gene's germline CDR1 is SGHRS and CDR2 YFSETQ. The CDR3 is 16 amino acids. This sample comprised peripheral blood, obtained on day 0 of AZD1222 vaccination. V and J are TRBV5-1 and TRBJ2-3; 8 nucleotides line up with TRBD2. This clonotype was obtained from an adult in good health. The CDR3 sequence: CASSLYRAGGQDTQYF. The CDR3 bases are TGCGCCAGCAGCTTGTATCGCGCGGGGGGCCAGGATACGCAGTATTTT.